These T cell receptor beta chains were read from a single sample in a study of cytomegalovirus exposure and HLA in healthy donors. The protocol was immunoSEQ multiplex PCR, while the TCRdb copy is restricted to in-frame clones and leaves out a portion. The table records approximately 150,000 clones, under 85% of them present only once. The sample was PBMCs. The source is a man in his forties or fifties in good health and CMV-seropositive. Each CDR3 is given with its conserved first and last residue. The D gene is left open where the match is weak. Size is stated for part of the rows, as once, few or many counts, or as a class when the clone is expanded.

14	TRBD1	TRBV9	TRBJ1-2	-	CASSVGDRGRGYTF	TGTGCCAGCAGCGTAGGGGACAGGGGTAGAGGCTACACCTTC
14	TRBD1	TRBV7-2	TRBJ2-3	-	CASRPGGLTDTQYF	TGTGCCAGCCGCCCAGGGGGTCTGACAGATACGCAGTATTTT
14	-	TRBV7-2	TRBJ2-3	-	CASSLQLSTDTQYF	TGTGCCAGCAGCTTACAGTTGAGCACAGATACGCAGTATTTT
18	-	TRBV11-2	TRBJ2-7	-	CASSFFGAGGGWVKEQYF	TGTGCCAGCAGCTTTTTTGGCGCGGGTGGGGGCTGGGTAAAAGAGCAGTACTTC
14	-	TRBV30	TRBJ1-2	-	CAWSVRLRDYGYTF	TGTGCCTGGAGTGTAAGACTGAGAGACTATGGCTACACCTTC
14	-	TRBV30	TRBJ1-5	once	CAWSVAGINQPQHF	TGTGCCTGGAGTGTAGCAGGAATCAATCAGCCCCAGCATTTT
15	-	TRBV2	TRBJ2-1	-	CASSDPEIAPDEQFF	TGTGCCAGCAGTGACCCTGAGATTGCCCCGGATGAGCAGTTCTTC
14	TRBD1	TRBV10-3	TRBJ1-6	-	CAIRGTGSDSPLHF	TGTGCCATCAGGGGGACAGGGAGTGATTCACCCCTCCACTTT
13	TRBD1	TRBV27	TRBJ1-1	-	CASSLTGNAEAFF	TGTGCCAGCAGTTTGACAGGGAACGCTGAAGCTTTCTTT
13	TRBD1	TRBV28	TRBJ2-7	few	CASSNRGSYEQYF	TGTGCCAGCAGTAACAGGGGTTCCTACGAGCAGTACTTC
14	-	TRBV10-3	TRBJ2-3	-	CAISEVSRGDTQYF	TGTGCCATCAGTGAGGTATCCCGGGGAGATACGCAGTATTTT
13	-	TRBV28	TRBJ1-5	-	CASRKVASQPQHF	TGTGCCAGCAGAAAAGTAGCCTCGCAGCCCCAGCATTTT
15	TRBD2	TRBV19	TRBJ2-7	-	CASSMGREGRYEQYF	TGTGCCAGTAGTATGGGGCGGGAGGGCCGTTACGAGCAGTACTTC
15	-	TRBV5-1	TRBJ2-3	-	CASSLTLEMIDTQYF	TGCGCCAGCAGCTTAACTCTAGAGATGATAGATACGCAGTATTTT
15	TRBD2	TRBV6-1	TRBJ2-5	-	CASRELAGRGETQYF	TGTGCCAGCAGGGAACTAGCGGGAAGGGGAGAGACCCAGTACTTC
13	-	TRBV29-1	TRBJ2-5	-	CSVGEAVTVPQYF	TGCAGCGTTGGGGAGGCGGTAACCGTACCCCAGTACTTC
14	TRBD2	TRBV2	TRBJ2-7	-	CASSEASGYYEQYF	TGTGCCAGCAGTGAGGCTAGCGGCTACTACGAGCAGTACTTC
18	-	TRBV7-2	TRBJ1-2	-	CASSLTGSRGAATDGYTF	TGTGCCAGCAGCTTAACGGGGTCGCGGGGGGCGGCTACTGATGGCTACACCTTC
14	-	TRBV28	TRBJ1-2	-	CASSLLDSSYGYTF	TGTGCCAGCAGTTTATTGGACAGTAGCTATGGCTACACCTTC
13	-	TRBV5-1	TRBJ1-4	-	CASRRGTNEKLFF	TGCGCCAGCAGGCGAGGGACTAATGAAAAACTGTTTTTT
14	TRBD2	TRBV7-3	TRBJ2-1	-	CASSSSGEYNEQFF	TGTGCCAGCAGCTCTAGCGGAGAATACAATGAGCAGTTCTTC
14	-	TRBV28	TRBJ2-7	-	CASRSTGGAKQQYF	TGTGCCAGCAGGTCGACGGGGGGCGCGAAACAGCAGTACTTC
15	TRBD2	TRBV30	TRBJ2-7	-	CAWSGGLAGSYEQYF	TGTGCCTGGAGTGGGGGACTAGCGGGGAGCTACGAGCAGTACTTC
12	-	TRBV28	TRBJ1-1	few	CASSSSSLGAFF	TGTGCCAGCAGTTCCTCCTCCCTCGGAGCTTTCTTT
15	TRBD1	TRBV25-1	TRBJ1-1	-	CASRQGGLEDTEAFF	TGTGCCAGCAGGCAGGGGGGCCTGGAAGACACTGAAGCTTTCTTT
19	TRBD1	TRBV7-8	TRBJ1-4	-	CASSLDPPGQGYLGEKLFF	TGTGCCAGCAGCTTAGATCCCCCGGGACAGGGATATCTTGGCGAAAAACTGTTTTTT
15	TRBD1	TRBV28	TRBJ1-1	few	CASSRNRGPLTEAFF	TGTGCCAGCAGCCGGAACAGGGGCCCCCTCACTGAAGCTTTCTTT
21	TRBD2	TRBV19	TRBJ2-2	-	CASSIRWGLLAGGLNTGELFF	TGTGCCAGTAGTATACGATGGGGCTTACTTGCGGGAGGTTTGAACACCGGGGAGCTGTTTTTT
14	-	TRBV2	TRBJ1-2	-	CASSKVGGLGGYTF	TGTGCCAGCAGTAAAGTCGGGGGACTTGGTGGCTACACCTTC
14	-	TRBV11-2	TRBJ1-6	-	CASSLVGGLNPLHF	TGTGCCAGCAGCTTAGTTGGAGGATTGAACCCCCTCCACTTT
12	-	TRBV6-5	TRBJ2-1	-	CASSTVWNEQFF	TGTGCCAGCAGTACAGTGTGGAATGAGCAGTTCTTC
13	-	TRBV28	TRBJ2-7	-	CASSSPGYDEQYF	TGTGCCAGCAGTTCCCCAGGCTATGACGAGCAGTACTTC
13	TRBD1	TRBV19	TRBJ2-7	-	CASSSTGAYEQYF	TGTGCCAGTAGTTCTACAGGGGCCTACGAGCAGTACTTC
15	TRBD1	TRBV7-2	TRBJ1-3	-	CASSWEDRAGNTIYF	TGTGCCAGCAGCTGGGAAGACAGGGCTGGAAACACCATATATTTT
13	TRBD1	TRBV28	TRBJ2-7	-	CASTGGAHYEQYF	TGTGCCAGTACAGGGGGCGCCCACTACGAGCAGTACTTC
17	-	TRBV7-9	TRBJ1-6	-	CASSLGAVQTNNSPLHF	TGTGCCAGCAGCTTAGGGGCAGTCCAGACTAATAATTCACCCCTCCACTTT
17	-	TRBV4-1	TRBJ1-5	-	CASSPIPRGISNQPQHF	TGCGCCAGCAGCCCTATCCCACGGGGGATTAGCAATCAGCCCCAGCATTTT
14	-	TRBV7-9	TRBJ2-5	-	CASSGDRLRETQYF	TGTGCCAGCAGCGGAGACAGGTTAAGAGAGACCCAGTACTTC
13	-	TRBV18	TRBJ2-3	-	CASSPINTDTQYF	TGTGCCAGCTCACCAATTAACACAGATACGCAGTATTTT
17	TRBD2	TRBV5-6	TRBJ2-7	-	CASSSGTSGSFSYEQYF	TGTGCCAGCAGCAGCGGGACTAGCGGGAGTTTCTCCTACGAGCAGTACTTC
15	-	TRBV6-5	TRBJ2-1	few	CASSYSTGNHNEQFF	TGTGCCAGCAGTTACTCTACAGGGAACCACAATGAGCAGTTCTTC
15	-	TRBV11-3	TRBJ2-7	once	CASSSSGAPNYEQYF	TGTGCCAGCAGCTCATCAGGGGCCCCCAACTACGAGCAGTACTTC
14	-	TRBV6-5	TRBJ1-4	-	CASSQRGGEEKLFF	TGTGCCAGCAGCCAAAGGGGAGGCGAAGAAAAACTGTTTTTT
16	TRBD1	TRBV6-5	TRBJ1-1	few	CASSYSLWTGGTEAFF	TGTGCCAGCAGTTACTCGTTATGGACAGGGGGCACTGAAGCTTTCTTT
15	-	TRBV5-1	TRBJ2-7	-	CASRRTGGSSYEQYF	TGCGCCAGCAGAAGGACCGGGGGAAGCTCCTACGAGCAGTACTTC
16	-	TRBV9	TRBJ2-1	-	CASSATRAGSYNEQFF	TGTGCCAGCAGCGCGACTAGGGCGGGGTCTTACAATGAGCAGTTCTTC
14	TRBD1	TRBV7-9	TRBJ1-4	once	CASSLRTGAEKLFF	TGTGCCAGCAGCTTAAGGACAGGGGCAGAAAAACTGTTTTTT
15	TRBD2	TRBV7-3	TRBJ2-1	-	CASSLTSGRHNEQFF	TGTGCCAGCAGCTTAACTAGCGGGAGACACAATGAGCAGTTCTTC
15	TRBD1	TRBV27	TRBJ2-5	-	CASSSYWTGEETQYF	TGTGCCAGCAGTTCGTACTGGACAGGGGAAGAGACCCAGTACTTC
14	-	TRBV27	TRBJ1-1	few	CASRGAGLNTEAFF	TGTGCCAGCAGGGGGGCAGGGCTGAACACTGAAGCTTTCTTT
14	-	TRBV30	TRBJ2-1	once	CAWNGGVSYNEQFF	TGTGCCTGGAATGGCGGGGTTTCCTACAATGAGCAGTTCTTC
15	-	TRBV11-2	TRBJ1-2	-	CASSLGQAINYGYTF	TGTGCCAGCAGCTTAGGACAGGCCATCAACTATGGCTACACCTTC
13	-	TRBV30	TRBJ1-5	-	CAWSSGSDQPQHF	TGTGCCTGGAGTTCCGGGAGCGATCAGCCCCAGCATTTT
15	-	TRBV9	TRBJ1-3	-	CASSVGARAGNTIYF	TGTGCCAGCAGCGTAGGGGCCAGGGCAGGAAACACCATATATTTT
15	TRBD2	TRBV9	TRBJ2-3	-	CASSGAGGAVDTQYF	TGTGCCAGCAGCGGAGCGGGGGGGGCGGTAGATACGCAGTATTTT
15	-	TRBV4-1	TRBJ2-1	-	CASSRVADSYNEQFF	TGCGCCAGCAGCCGAGTGGCGGACTCCTACAATGAGCAGTTCTTC